There are a few counts of the clone carrying this T cell receptor (beta chain). Its target is not known. This specimen belongs to a study of beta chain features in type 1 diabetes. Overall study context: Patients looked much like healthy donors when it came to age, gender and cell yields. Examination spanned 90 million to 140 million sorted cells from all samples. The study, taken as a whole, reports: Among type 1 diabetes patients, VDJ junctions had fewer insertions and more deletions.

Sorting that relied on CD45RO/CCR7/CD25/CD127/CD95/CD27 yielded CD4+ naive, central memory, regulatory and stem cell-like memory cells. The J segment lost 0 bases and the V segment lost 4 bases, leaving 21 bases of the junction unmatched. The CDR3 extends over 22 amino acids. Germline V gene data show CDR1 as MDHEN and CDR2 as SYDVKM. Sequenced material consisted of expressed TCRB transcripts (all of the isolated RNA was reverse transcribed). The repertoire was sequenced with immunoSEQ multiplex PCR; TCRdb's copy has only in-frame clones and lacks some. The sample yields around 330,000 clones, around 10% seen once.

The TCR comes from a woman aged 25 to 39 in good health. Sequencing input: naive CD4+ T cells from blood. The chain joins TRBV28 to TRBJ2-1, with 10 bases fitting TRBD2. The CDR3 loop reads CASSYPTPLAGESPSSYNEQFF. The CDR3 nucleotides read TGTGCCAGCAGTTATCCGACTCCTCTAGCGGGGGAGTCCCCTAGCTCCTACAATGAGCAGTTCTTC.